This is a list of T cell receptor beta chains from one sample in a study of shared clonotypes between healthy human individuals. Sequencing used immunoSEQ multiplex PCR; TCRdb keeps in-frame clones, though not all of them. This table has roughly 500,000 clones, about 76% appearing once. Specimen: PBMCs. These receptors were collected from a woman between 35 and 50 years old in good health. Some clones in this sample may be carry-over from other donors' samples. CDR3s include the opening cysteine and the closing phenylalanine or tryptophan. Fields, in order: J gene, clone size, V gene, CDR3 protein. Clone size appears in some rows only: once, few, many, or a class for an expanded clone.

J gene: TRBJ2-7; clone size: -; V gene: TRBV25-1; CDR3 protein: CASSAGQGSYEQYF
J gene: TRBJ1-1; clone size: few; V gene: TRBV19; CDR3 protein: CASSVQGSHTEAFF
J gene: TRBJ2-6; clone size: -; V gene: TRBV7-3; CDR3 protein: CASSTQGTGANVLTF
J gene: TRBJ2-7; clone size: -; V gene: TRBV6-1; CDR3 protein: CASSEELVGGGPYYEQYF
J gene: TRBJ2-7; clone size: -; V gene: TRBV7-9; CDR3 protein: CASSFAGSSYEQYF
J gene: TRBJ2-7; clone size: -; V gene: TRBV5-1; CDR3 protein: CASSWGPGQRTYEQYF
J gene: TRBJ2-3; clone size: few; V gene: TRBV30; CDR3 protein: CAWSVVGSTDTQYF
J gene: TRBJ2-3; clone size: once; V gene: TRBV4-2; CDR3 protein: CASSQVTSSTDTQYF
J gene: TRBJ2-4; clone size: -; V gene: TRBV29-1; CDR3 protein: CSVRTGGNIQYF
J gene: TRBJ1-5; clone size: once; V gene: TRBV5-8; CDR3 protein: CARREIGLPQHF
J gene: TRBJ2-7; clone size: -; V gene: TRBV4-3; CDR3 protein: CASSQDRQGIYEQYF
J gene: TRBJ2-5; clone size: few; V gene: TRBV6-5; CDR3 protein: CASSWSGRDQETQYF
J gene: TRBJ2-5; clone size: -; V gene: TRBV28; CDR3 protein: CASSLRASQETQYF
J gene: TRBJ2-4; clone size: few; V gene: TRBV5-4; CDR3 protein: CASSLGTGVKNIQYF
J gene: TRBJ1-1; clone size: once; V gene: TRBV28; CDR3 protein: CASSLGGQGSEAFF
J gene: TRBJ2-1; clone size: -; V gene: TRBV7-8; CDR3 protein: CASSRGRGFSYNEQFF
J gene: TRBJ2-7; clone size: -; V gene: TRBV5-4; CDR3 protein: CASSFGGRSYEQYF
J gene: TRBJ2-7; clone size: -; V gene: TRBV6-1; CDR3 protein: CASSQFPQFEQYF
J gene: TRBJ2-1; clone size: -; V gene: TRBV7-9; CDR3 protein: CASSSLRDRDYNEQFF
J gene: TRBJ1-4; clone size: -; V gene: TRBV6-8; CDR3 protein: CASTYKAPLVGTNEKLFF
J gene: TRBJ2-5; clone size: -; V gene: TRBV10-3; CDR3 protein: CAISGDGLAGGARETQYF
J gene: TRBJ2-7; clone size: few; V gene: TRBV28; CDR3 protein: CASSPLGDEQYF
J gene: TRBJ2-7; clone size: -; V gene: TRBV15; CDR3 protein: CATSKNQQGSSQYF
J gene: TRBJ2-7; clone size: -; V gene: TRBV5-1; CDR3 protein: CASSLDRWEQYF
J gene: TRBJ1-5; clone size: -; V gene: TRBV28; CDR3 protein: CASSPTGSGQPQHF
J gene: TRBJ1-3; clone size: few; V gene: TRBV30; CDR3 protein: CAWSVGGSGNTIYF
J gene: TRBJ2-1; clone size: -; V gene: TRBV7-2; CDR3 protein: CASSLDHRVYNEQFF
J gene: TRBJ1-1; clone size: -; V gene: TRBV5-3; CDR3 protein: CARSLTPHTTGQGIAEAFF
J gene: TRBJ2-1; clone size: -; V gene: TRBV2; CDR3 protein: CASILTSGRNNEQFF
J gene: TRBJ2-1; clone size: -; V gene: TRBV9; CDR3 protein: CASSAHGLAGDNEQFF
J gene: TRBJ2-3; clone size: few; V gene: TRBV27; CDR3 protein: CASTSTGGYFATQYF
J gene: TRBJ2-3; clone size: many; V gene: TRBV10-3; CDR3 protein: CAISESGGGTDTQYF
J gene: TRBJ2-1; clone size: -; V gene: TRBV27; CDR3 protein: CASSDHSGNEQFF
J gene: TRBJ2-7; clone size: -; V gene: TRBV2; CDR3 protein: CASGTSGNEQYF
J gene: TRBJ2-1; clone size: -; V gene: TRBV18; CDR3 protein: CASSPRGDGNEQFF
J gene: TRBJ1-5; clone size: -; V gene: TRBV28; CDR3 protein: CASSLVGTETLEDQPQHF
J gene: TRBJ2-5; clone size: -; V gene: TRBV28; CDR3 protein: CASSLLVRKTQYF
J gene: TRBJ2-3; clone size: -; V gene: TRBV18; CDR3 protein: CASSVASGTDTQYF
J gene: TRBJ2-3; clone size: -; V gene: TRBV10-3; CDR3 protein: CAISLAGGGDTQYF
J gene: TRBJ1-2; clone size: few; V gene: TRBV6-1; CDR3 protein: CASSDRTYGYTF
J gene: TRBJ2-7; clone size: -; V gene: TRBV4-2; CDR3 protein: CASSQASGTGTYEQYF
J gene: TRBJ2-1; clone size: -; V gene: TRBV7-3; CDR3 protein: CASSLLGSSYNEQFF
J gene: TRBJ1-2; clone size: -; V gene: TRBV10-3; CDR3 protein: CAISEPGQGGYGYTF
J gene: TRBJ2-7; clone size: -; V gene: TRBV6-1; CDR3 protein: CASRTTGTGAYEQYF
J gene: TRBJ2-1; clone size: -; V gene: TRBV6-5; CDR3 protein: CASSFGTPRAEQFF
J gene: TRBJ2-5; clone size: -; V gene: TRBV9; CDR3 protein: CASSVGSVYQETQYF
J gene: TRBJ1-1; clone size: -; V gene: TRBV7-2; CDR3 protein: CASTLRGGGTEAFF
J gene: TRBJ2-1; clone size: -; V gene: TRBV13; CDR3 protein: CASSLVREQFF
J gene: TRBJ2-7; clone size: -; V gene: TRBV18; CDR3 protein: CASSPPGTGFLGEQYF
J gene: TRBJ1-5; clone size: -; V gene: TRBV18; CDR3 protein: CASSRGGQEGQPQHF
J gene: TRBJ2-7; clone size: -; V gene: TRBV11-2; CDR3 protein: CASSLWVAASYEQYF